This TCR beta chain was profiled in a study of cytomegalovirus exposure and HLA in healthy donors. Findings of the study overall: Diagnosis of cytomegalovirus status made by the classifier reportedly showed high specificity and sensitivity. The investigators catalogued 150 or so TCR beta chains as cytomegalovirus-associated. Subsequent analysis of the approximately 120 validation repertoires found a tendency for first-cohort TCR clusters to co-occur.

V lost 2 bases and J 0 bases, leaving 8 bases between the germline ends. The CDR3 is 14 residues long. Germline CDR1 is LNHDA and CDR2 is SQIVND (reference sequence). As regards this clone: Its cognate antigen is unknown.

The donors were members of the approximately 120-subject validation cohort (separate from the approximately 670-subject first cohort). Here immunoSEQ multiplex PCR was the method, and the copy in TCRdb shows in-frame clones only, minus some. The sample consists of roughly 240,000 clones, more than 75% of them appearing once. The TCR sequence derives from a man younger than 35 in good health and CMV-seronegative. The sequenced material came from PBMCs. The gene calls are TRBV19 and TRBJ2-7; D not resolved. CDR3 in amino acids: CASSISSSSYEQYF. Written as DNA, the CDR3 is TGTGCCAGTAGTATATCGTCCAGCTCCTACGAGCAGTACTTC.